This T cell receptor (beta chain) originates from a study of shared clonotypes between healthy human individuals. The V gene's germline CDR1 is SGHDN and CDR2 FVKESK. This CDR3 contains 14 residues. Trimming pared 1 base from V and 0 bases from J, leaving 6 bases between. Libraries were prepared by immunoSEQ multiplex PCR; TCRdb keeps only in-frame clonotypes and omits some of them. The sample carries some 2.3 million clones, roughly 93% recorded once. This clone came up once. The sequencing input was naive CD4+ T cells from PBMCs. Specified subset: CD45RA+ positively selected. The TCR was taken from a man aged 18 to 30 in good health. Some clones in this sample may be carry-over from other donors' samples. The chain uses TRBV14 and TRBJ1-2; D gene unclear. CDR3 region: CASSQVSSNYGYTF. CDR3 in DNA: TGTGCCAGCAGCCAAGTCTCTTCTAACTATGGCTACACCTTC.